Listed here is a single TCR beta chain. Its antigen is still unknown. Within one base of it there is no much larger clone, and no base qualities were kept. This record belongs to a study of blood T cell repertoires in COVID-19 (dated by TCRdb to 2019 to 2021). In terms of the full investigation: Samples from collaborators originated in the United States, Italy and Spain and spanned both the acute and convalescent phases of COVID-19. The material from the prospective study consisted of cDNA or gDNA derived from T cells, B-cell-depleted T cells, or PBMCs. Subjects who had been exposed to COVID-19, were actively infected with it, or had recovered from it provided the deeply sampled blood TCRbeta repertoires that made up the dataset. The repertoires were released in a freely available public database intended as a resource for research on the immune response to SARS-CoV-2. Samples were obtained from the ongoing ImmuneRACE study (first 160 participants) and from 1,200 or so subjects provided by 6 global collaborators. The sample metadata nearly always contained a de-identified subject ID, COVID-19 status, age in years and sex. Where HLA class I and class II types were available, the types were taken from metadata supplied by the sample provider, not from assay-based typing.

V is trimmed back by 2 bases and J by 4 bases, and the junction contains 7 bases that no gene match accounts for. CDR1 LNHDA and CDR2 SQIVND are derived from the germline V gene (reference sequence). The CDR3 runs 16 amino acids, cysteine and phenylalanine included. Only CDR3 DNA remains: 48 bases, in frame from the first base. TCRbeta CDR3 regions were amplified from genomic DNA using the immunoSEQ Assay, a bias-controlled multiplex PCR. Per the original workflow: The number of nucleated cells in each sample was estimated by amplification of reference gene primers within the assay. To quantify the absolute abundance of each unique TCRbeta CDR3 rearrangement, sequence reads were collapsed and filtered. For each sample, productive Simpson clonality was calculated by taking the square root of Simpson's diversity index across productive rearrangements. Not all clones reach the TCRdb copy of this immuneACCESS table, which keeps in-frame sequences only. Checked studies attribute under half of the gap to unresolved V genes and leave the rest unexplained. V, J and clone size are those of that table, while D and trimming were read from the DNA. This sample holds some 300,000 clones; about 90% were observed only once. The ten largest clones take up approximately 2.9% of the sample.

Participants in the prospective study were enrolled through a virtual design, were aged about 18 to 100 years, and lived in approximately 25 United States geographic areas. Cohort assignment in the prospective study relied on participant-reported clinical history from a screening survey and a study questionnaire. A participant counted as exposed if, within 2 weeks of entering the study, that participant had been in contact with someone who had a PCR-confirmed or clinician-diagnosed COVID-19 case. Mobile phlebotomists in the prospective study collected whole blood, serum and a nasopharyngeal or oropharyngeal swab from every participant. Over a 2-month period, participants in the prospective study had the option of providing additional blood draws and questionnaires. Before DNA extraction, prospective study blood samples were shipped either frozen or at room temperature. What the authors observed across the whole study: The quantity of clinical and demographic metadata differed by source and by participant and was supplied without curation.

The receptor's source is a woman aged 45-65 years who had been exposed to COVID-19. Source material: PBMCs or T cells enriched from blood (not recorded which). The receptor chain draws on TRBV19 and TRBJ2-1, and 8 junction bases match TRBD2. This receptor has the CDR3 CASSITSGGEYNEQFF. The nucleotides are TGTGCCAGTAGTATAACCTCCGGGGGGGAATACAATGAGCAGTTCTTC.